The 9 T cell receptor beta chains listed next were all sequenced from one sample in a study of radiotherapy plus CTLA-4 blockade in lung cancer. Profiling relied on immunoSEQ multiplex PCR, and the TCRdb table lists in-frame clones only, not all of them. Of 71,000 or so clones listed, about 88% were seen once; the top ten hold 0.85% to 0.95%. The specimen comprised peripheral blood, sampled from a patient treated with radiotherapy plus ipilimumab. These receptors all stem from a human donor with non-small cell lung cancer who had stable disease on radiotherapy plus ipilimumab.

The chain carries TRBV19 and TRBJ1-2, with D unclear. Looked up from germline, CDR1 is LNHDA and CDR2 is SQIVND (reference sequence). This CDR3 is 15 amino acids long. Trimming removed 1 base at V and 8 bases at J, with 17 bases between. This CDR3 reads CASSIGGDTSLGYTF. DNA of the CDR3: TGTGCCAGTAGTATAGGGGGAGATACCTCATTGGGCTACACCTTC.

The chain has TRBV5-1 and TRBJ2-5, with 13 positions matching TRBD2. The V segment lost 4 bases and the J segment 5 bases; nucleotides outside the gene matches: 11. There are 17 residues in the CDR3. Germline lookup yields CDR1 SGHRS and CDR2 YFSETQ. This CDR3 reads CASSARTSGRVGETQYF. For the CDR3, the DNA is TGCGCCAGCAGCGCCAGAACTAGCGGGAGGGTTGGGGAGACCCAGTACTTC.

This clone was picked up a small number of times. The chain joins TRBV6-6 to TRBJ1-2; D remains unclear. The germline V gene encodes CDR1 MNHNY and CDR2 SVGAGI (reference sequence). The length of the CDR3 is 16 residues. V lost 7 bases to trimming and J lost 4 bases, with 22 bases between them. The CDR3 sequence: CASTAAGSGDLYGYTF. CDR3 bases: TGTGCCAGCACCGCCGCCGGCAGCGGGGATCTCTATGGCTACACCTTC.

The rearrangement joins TRBV6-1 to TRBJ2-2; D not certain. This CDR3 comprises 13 residues. V was shortened by 1 base and J by 7 bases, with 7 bases between the two germline ends. Germline V CDR1 and CDR2: MNHNS, SASEGT. The CDR3 region is CASSEVFGGELFF. Written as DNA, the CDR3 is TGTGCCAGCAGTGAAGTGTTTGGCGGGGAGCTGTTTTTT.

The V and J genes are TRBV19 and TRBJ2-5, with TRBD1 matching 7 bases. V shed 5 bases and J 4 bases; nucleotides not matched to a gene: 7. The CDR3 has 14 amino acids. CDR1 and CDR2 (germline): LNHDA, SQIVND (reference sequence). The CDR3 DNA is TGTGCCAGTAGTGTACGGGACAGCGGAGAGACCCAGTACTTC. It yields the protein CASSVRDSGETQYF.

The J gene is TRBJ2-5, the V gene TRBV7-3, with 12 bases matching TRBD2. The J segment lost 4 bases and the V segment lost 5 bases, leaving 8 bases of the junction unmatched. This CDR3 region has 16 residues. CDR1 SGHTA and CDR2 FQGTGA come from the germline V gene. CDR3 region: CASSQSSGGAGETQYF. In DNA form, the CDR3 reads TGTGCCAGCAGCCAGTCTAGCGGGGGGGCAGGAGAGACCCAGTACTTC.

V gene TRBV6-5 combines with J gene TRBJ1-1, with a possible D match to TRBD1 (5 bases). V gave up 0 bases and J gave up 5 bases, with 10 bases separating them. This CDR3 has 14 amino acids. The germline gives CDR1 MNHEY, CDR2 SVGAGI. CDR3 amino acids: CASSYSIGVTEAFF. Here the CDR3 DNA reads TGTGCCAGCAGTTACTCTATAGGGGTAACTGAAGCTTTCTTT.

The chain has TRBV2 and TRBJ2-2; 10 bases match TRBD2. The CDR3 is made up of 15 amino acids. The germline CDR1 and CDR2 sequences are SNHLY and FYNNEI. V lost 6 bases to trimming and J lost 9 bases; unmatched junction nucleotides: 10. CDR3 amino acids: CASRDRTSGKRELFF. DNA for the CDR3: TGTGCCAGCAGAGACCGAACTAGCGGGAAAAGGGAGCTGTTTTTT.

V is TRBV11-2 and J is TRBJ2-7, with 8 nucleotides matching TRBD1. The CDR3 is 17 amino acids. Germline V lookup: CDR1 SGHAT, CDR2 FQNNGV. The junction had 15 bases not matched to a gene; V was cut back by 5 bases and J by 3 bases. The CDR3 bases are TGTGCCAGCAGCACCCAAAAGGGGCCGGGACAGGTCTACGAGCAGTACTTC. It codes for CASSTQKGPGQVYEQYF.